This TCR beta chain stems from a study of T cell responses to AZD1222 COVID-19 vaccine. The J segment lost 7 bases and the V segment lost 6 bases, leaving 11 bases of the junction unmatched. CDR1 is MNHEY, CDR2 SVGAGI, per germline. The CDR3 has 14 residues. With regard to this clone: As yet, its antigen is unknown.

The repertoire was sequenced with immunoSEQ multiplex PCR; TCRdb's copy has only in-frame clones and lacks some. The sample consists of tens of thousands of clones, around 89% of them appearing once. Overall study results and limits: Females outnumbered males among donors, who were mostly white British; clonal diversity was possibly underestimated. Regions left unmutated in variants are reportedly the target of nearly half of spike-specific TCRs.

Sequencing was performed on peripheral blood, taken 28 days after the second AZD1222 dose. This clonotype was obtained from an adult who received the AZD1222 COVID-19 vaccine. The chain couples TRBV6-5 to TRBJ1-2; 7 bases line up with TRBD1. CDR3 in DNA: TGTGCCAGCAGGATACAGGGGTATGGGAGTGGCTACACCTTC. This sequence encodes CASRIQGYGSGYTF.